The 4 T cell receptor beta chains in this list originate from one sample, sequenced in a study of T cell responses to AZD1222 COVID-19 vaccine. This table comes from immunoSEQ multiplex PCR, and its TCRdb copy is limited to in-frame clones, with some not included. The data contain some 150,000 clones, approximately 91% of them singletons. The material sequenced was peripheral blood, taken after recovery from COVID-19. Receptors were obtained from an adult who had recovered from COVID-19.

The rearrangement joins TRBV3-1 (or the pseudogene TRBV3-2) to TRBJ1-2, with 10 bases identical to TRBD1. The germline gives CDR1 LGHDT, CDR2 YNNKEL (reference sequence). The CDR3 length is 14 residues. J gave up 6 bases and V 5 bases, and 6 bases lay outside the gene matches. DNA for the CDR3: TGTGCCAGCAGCTTCCAGGGACAGGGGCATGGCTACACCTTC. Protein sequence: CASSFQGQGHGYTF.

This chain connects TRBV7-3 to TRBJ2-1, with 7 bases lining up with TRBD1. The CDR3 loop spans 15 amino acids. Germline CDR1 and CDR2: SGHTA and FQGTGA. V lost 5 bases to trimming and J lost 4 bases; unmatched junction nucleotides: 8. CDR3 loop: CASSPRQGSYNEQFF. The CDR3 region has the DNA TGTGCCAGCAGCCCAAGACAGGGCTCATACAATGAGCAGTTCTTC.

This chain joins TRBV27 and TRBJ1-5; possible D gene TRBD1, 5 bases. In germline, CDR1 is MNHEY, CDR2 SMNVEV (reference sequence). The V gene lost 5 bases and the J gene lost 0 bases, with 8 bases spanning the gap. This CDR3 is 14 amino acids long. The CDR3 sequence is CASSQGGSNQPQHF. In DNA form, the CDR3 reads TGTGCCAGCAGTCAGGGCGGTAGCAATCAGCCCCAGCATTTT.

In the case of this clone: Other DNA variants within this sample encode the same CDR3. The chain is built from TRBV5-1 and TRBJ2-5; D gene uncertain. The CDR3 length is 12 residues. Per germline, CDR1 SGHRS and CDR2 YFSETQ. V lost 1 base and J 2 bases, leaving 3 bases between the germline ends. The CDR3 DNA is TGCGCCAGCAGCTTGCCTCAAGAGACCCAGTACTTC. Translating gives CASSLPQETQYF.